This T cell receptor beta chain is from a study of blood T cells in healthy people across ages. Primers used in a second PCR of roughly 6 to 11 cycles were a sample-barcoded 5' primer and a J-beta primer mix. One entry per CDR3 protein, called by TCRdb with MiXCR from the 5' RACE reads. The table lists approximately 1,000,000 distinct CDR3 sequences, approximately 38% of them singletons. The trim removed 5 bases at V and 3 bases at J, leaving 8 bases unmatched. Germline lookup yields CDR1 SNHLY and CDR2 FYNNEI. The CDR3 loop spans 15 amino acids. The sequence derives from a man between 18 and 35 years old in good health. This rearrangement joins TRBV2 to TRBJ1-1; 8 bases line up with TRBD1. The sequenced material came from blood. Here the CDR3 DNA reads TGTGCCAGCAGTTTCCTCAGGGGGCGCGACACTGAAGCTTTCTTT. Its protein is CASSFLRGRDTEAFF.